Here is one T cell receptor (beta chain) with its context. The method was immunoSEQ multiplex PCR; TCRdb's version includes in-frame clones alone and lacks a portion of them. The sample yields about 70,000 clones, approximately 83% seen once. The source of the sample is a study of technical replicates of blood from several donors. Germline V CDR1 and CDR2: SGHTA, FQGTGA. This CDR3 comprises 14 residues. Trimming left V 5 bases short and J 4 bases short, with 9 bases between. This receptor was identified in a human donor in good health. Some clones in this sample may be carry-over from other donors' samples. This sequence joins TRBV7-3 and TRBJ1-6; TRBD1 is a possible D gene (5 bases). The sample taken for sequencing was PBMCs. In nucleotides, the CDR3 is TGTGCCAGCAGCAACGGGGGGTATAATTCACCCCTCCACTTT. The encoded protein is CASSNGGYNSPLHF.